This T cell receptor beta chain is from a study of monozygotic twins with inflammatory bowel disease. There are 16 residues in the CDR3. Per germline, CDR1 DFQATT and CDR2 SNEGSKA (reference sequence). For this clonotype: Its specificity is unknown.

TCRdb reprocessed the 5' RACE reads; each CDR3 protein has one entry and no DNA is given. Recorded for this sample: a few hundred thousand distinct CDR3 sequences. Regarding the study as a whole: Immunosuppressive treatment differences may have increased patient repertoire variability.

Sample: blood. This rearrangement joins TRBV20-1 to TRBJ2-1; TCRdb outputs TRBD1, but without DNA this stays unchecked. The sequence was obtained from a human donor with ulcerative colitis or Crohn's disease, or a healthy co-twin of an affected twin (not recorded which). This CDR3 is CSARGSREGSYNEQFF.